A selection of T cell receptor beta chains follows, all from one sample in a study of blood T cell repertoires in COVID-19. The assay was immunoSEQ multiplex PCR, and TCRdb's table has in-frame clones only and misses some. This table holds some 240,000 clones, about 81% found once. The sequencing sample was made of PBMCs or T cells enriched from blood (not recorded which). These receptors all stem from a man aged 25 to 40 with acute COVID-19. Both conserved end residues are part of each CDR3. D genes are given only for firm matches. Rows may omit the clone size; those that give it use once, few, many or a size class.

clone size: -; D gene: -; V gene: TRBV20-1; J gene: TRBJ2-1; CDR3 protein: CSARQNEQFF; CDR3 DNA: TGCAGTGCTAGACAAAATGAGCAGTTCTTC
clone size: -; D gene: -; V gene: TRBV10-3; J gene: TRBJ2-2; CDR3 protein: CAISARGMPSGELFF; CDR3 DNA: TGTGCCATCAGCGCAAGGGGGATGCCGTCCGGGGAGCTGTTTTTT
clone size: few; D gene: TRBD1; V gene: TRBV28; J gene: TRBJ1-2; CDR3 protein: CASSLEVAGGEGYGYTF; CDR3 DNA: TGTGCCAGCAGTTTAGAGGTGGCAGGGGGCGAGGGCTATGGCTACACCTTC
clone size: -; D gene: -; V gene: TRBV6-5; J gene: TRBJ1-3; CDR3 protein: CASSSGLSGNTIYF; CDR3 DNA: TGTGCCAGCAGTTCGGGTCTCTCTGGAAACACCATATATTTT
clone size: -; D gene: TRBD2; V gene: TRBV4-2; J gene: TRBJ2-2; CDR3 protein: CASTLSRAREGGELFF; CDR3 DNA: TGTGCCAGCACCCTCTCGAGGGCGCGGGAGGGCGGGGAGCTGTTTTTT
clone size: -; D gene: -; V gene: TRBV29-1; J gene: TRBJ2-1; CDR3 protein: CSVRTGTPNNEQFF; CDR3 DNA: TGCAGCGTTAGGACCGGGACTCCAAACAATGAGCAGTTCTTC
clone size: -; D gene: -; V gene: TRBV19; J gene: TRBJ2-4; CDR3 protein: CASSIGAEGNIQYF; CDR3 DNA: TGTGCCAGTAGTATAGGTGCAGAGGGAAACATTCAGTACTTC
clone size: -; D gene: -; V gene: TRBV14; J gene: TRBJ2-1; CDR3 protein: CASSQESRRSEQFF; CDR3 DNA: TGTGCCAGCAGCCAAGAAAGCAGAAGGAGTGAGCAGTTCTTC
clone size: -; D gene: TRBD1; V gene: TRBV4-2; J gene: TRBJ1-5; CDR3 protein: CASSQATGQGGQPQHF; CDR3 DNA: TGTGCCAGCAGCCAGGCTACCGGACAGGGCGGCCAGCCCCAGCATTTT
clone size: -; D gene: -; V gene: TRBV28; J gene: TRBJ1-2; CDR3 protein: CASSPTHGNYGYTF; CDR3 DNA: TGTGCCAGCAGCCCCACCCACGGGAACTATGGCTACACCTTC
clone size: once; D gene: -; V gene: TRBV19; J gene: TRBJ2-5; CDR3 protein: CASKKPVVLGAVVGYTQYF; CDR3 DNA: TGTGCCAGTAAAAAGCCGGTAGTTCTGGGCGCAGTGGTGGGTTATACCCAGTACTTC
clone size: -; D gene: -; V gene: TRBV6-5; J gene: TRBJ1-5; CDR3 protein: CASSYSNRGFNQPQHF; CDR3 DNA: TGTGCCAGCAGTTACTCGAATCGGGGGTTCAATCAGCCCCAGCATTTT
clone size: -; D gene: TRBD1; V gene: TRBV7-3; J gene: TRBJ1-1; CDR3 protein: CASSSRTGIGSAEAFF; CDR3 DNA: TGTGCCAGCAGCAGCCGGACAGGGATCGGTTCTGCTGAAGCTTTCTTT
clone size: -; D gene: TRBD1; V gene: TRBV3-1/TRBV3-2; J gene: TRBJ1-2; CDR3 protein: CASSQDLQGVHGYTF; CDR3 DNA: TGTGCCAGCAGCCAAGATCTACAGGGGGTACATGGCTACACCTTC
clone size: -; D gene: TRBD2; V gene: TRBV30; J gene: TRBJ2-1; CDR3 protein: CAWSVFAGAANEQFF; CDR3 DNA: TGTGCCTGGAGTGTATTTGCGGGAGCGGCCAATGAGCAGTTCTTC
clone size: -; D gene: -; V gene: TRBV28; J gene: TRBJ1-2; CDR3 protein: CASSSGSPLNGYTF; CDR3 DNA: TGTGCCAGCAGTTCCGGGAGCCCCCTAAATGGCTACACCTTC
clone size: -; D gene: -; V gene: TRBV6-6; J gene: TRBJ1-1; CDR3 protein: CATWFLGSTEAFF; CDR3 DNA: TGTGCCACCTGGTTTTTGGGGAGCACTGAAGCTTTCTTT
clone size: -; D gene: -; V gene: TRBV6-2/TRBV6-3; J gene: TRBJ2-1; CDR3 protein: CASSYLAPPSDNEQFF; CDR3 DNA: TGTGCCAGCAGTTACTTGGCGCCACCCAGCGACAATGAGCAGTTCTTC
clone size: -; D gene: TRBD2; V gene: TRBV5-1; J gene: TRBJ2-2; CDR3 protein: CASSLVLAGNTGELFF; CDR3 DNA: TGTGCCAGCAGCTTGGTACTAGCGGGGAACACCGGGGAGCTGTTTTTT
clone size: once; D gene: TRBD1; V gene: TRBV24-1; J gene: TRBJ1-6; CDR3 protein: CATSAGQGNNSPLHF; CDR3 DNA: TGTGCCACCAGTGCAGGACAGGGGAATAATTCACCCCTCCACTTT
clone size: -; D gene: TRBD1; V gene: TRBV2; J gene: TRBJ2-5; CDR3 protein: CATRDRGPGETQYF; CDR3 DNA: TGTGCCACCCGGGACAGGGGGCCGGGTGAGACCCAGTACTTC
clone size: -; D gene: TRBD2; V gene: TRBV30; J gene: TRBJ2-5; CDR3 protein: CAWSVGLAGGPLETQYF; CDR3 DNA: TGTGCCTGGAGTGTTGGGCTAGCGGGAGGGCCTTTAGAGACCCAGTACTTC
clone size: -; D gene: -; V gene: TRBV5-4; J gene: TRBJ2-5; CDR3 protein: CASRQYGEETQYF; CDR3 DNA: TGTGCCAGCCGCCAGTACGGAGAAGAGACCCAGTACTTC
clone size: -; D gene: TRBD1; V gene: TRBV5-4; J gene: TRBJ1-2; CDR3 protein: CASSLDVTTQGGRYTF; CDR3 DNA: TGTGCCAGCAGCTTGGATGTCACGACTCAGGGGGGACGCTACACCTTC
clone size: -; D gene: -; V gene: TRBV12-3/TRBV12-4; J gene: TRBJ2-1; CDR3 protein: CASSTGDGGEQFF; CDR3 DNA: TGTGCCAGCAGTACGGGGGACGGGGGTGAGCAGTTCTTC
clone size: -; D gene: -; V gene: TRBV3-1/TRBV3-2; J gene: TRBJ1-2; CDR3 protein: CASSQVQGGYTF; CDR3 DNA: TGTGCCAGCAGCCAAGTCCAGGGGGGCTACACCTTC
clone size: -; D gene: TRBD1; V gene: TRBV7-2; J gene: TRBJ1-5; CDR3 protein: CASSLGQSTNQPQHF; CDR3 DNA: TGTGCCAGCAGCTTGGGACAGTCAACAAATCAGCCCCAGCATTTT
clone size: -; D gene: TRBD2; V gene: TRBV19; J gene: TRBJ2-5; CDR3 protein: CASSTPGLAGTETQYF; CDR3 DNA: TGTGCCAGTAGTACCCCCGGACTAGCGGGGACAGAGACCCAGTACTTC
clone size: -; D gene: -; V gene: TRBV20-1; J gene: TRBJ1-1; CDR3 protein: CSAAGDTEAFF; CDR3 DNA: TGCAGTGCTGCAGGGGACACTGAAGCTTTCTTT